This TCR beta chain was found in a study of radiation and T cells in renal cell carcinoma. Study background: Nephrectomy followed 15 Gy stereotactic body radiation by 4 weeks. Findings and caveats of the study: In blood, top tumor clones expanded by 2 weeks, shrinking by 4. Pretreatment tumor biopsies were lacking, so baseline clonotypes are unknown.

With respect to this clone: Its antigen remains unidentified.

V was pared by 1 base and J by 8 bases, with 5 bases of the junction left unmatched. Germline V gene data show CDR1 as MNHEY and CDR2 as SVGAGI. The CDR3 runs 14 residues. The repertoire was sequenced with immunoSEQ multiplex PCR; TCRdb's copy has only in-frame clones and lacks some. This sample yields 150,000 or so clones, of which roughly 83% are seen a single time; under 30% belongs to the top ten. Time point denoted: baseline pretreatment blood. Documented treatment: 15 Gy SBRT to primary tumor, nephrectomy 4 weeks later. Clear cell pathology was present in this patient's renal cell carcinoma. This chain connects TRBV6-5 to TRBJ2-1; 7 nucleotides line up with TRBD2. Sequences were derived from blood, sampled from a patient whose treatment included radiotherapy and nephrectomy. The source of this sequence is a woman in her 50s with renal cell carcinoma. The chain's CDR3 is CASSYWRESDEQFF. The CDR3, as DNA: TGTGCCAGCAGTTACTGGCGGGAGAGCGATGAGCAGTTCTTC.